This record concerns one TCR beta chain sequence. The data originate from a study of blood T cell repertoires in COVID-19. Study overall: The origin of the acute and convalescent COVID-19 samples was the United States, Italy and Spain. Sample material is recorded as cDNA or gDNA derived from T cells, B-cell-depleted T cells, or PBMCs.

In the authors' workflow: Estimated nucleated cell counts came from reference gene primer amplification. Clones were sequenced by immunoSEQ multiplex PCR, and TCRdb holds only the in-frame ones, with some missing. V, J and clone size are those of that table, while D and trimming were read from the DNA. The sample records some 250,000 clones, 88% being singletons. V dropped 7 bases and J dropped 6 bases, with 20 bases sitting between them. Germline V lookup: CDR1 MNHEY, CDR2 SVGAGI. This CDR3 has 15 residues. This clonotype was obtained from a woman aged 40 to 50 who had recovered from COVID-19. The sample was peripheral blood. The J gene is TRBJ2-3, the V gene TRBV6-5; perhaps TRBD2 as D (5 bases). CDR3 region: CASTDITRARDTQYF. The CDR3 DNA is TGTGCCAGCACCGACATCACGAGGGCTCGGGATACGCAGTATTTT.